These T cell receptor beta chains were read from a single sample in a study of breast tumors, draining lymph nodes, adjacent tissues. TCRdb re-called the multiplex PCR reads with MiXCR, one entry per CDR3 protein. This table holds some 150,000 distinct CDR3 sequences, 20% to 25% found once. The material sequenced was axillary lymph node tissue. These receptors all come from a female donor with breast cancer. Some clones in this sample may be carry-over from other donors' samples. The CDR3 runs from the conserved cysteine through the conserved F or W. D genes are given only for firm matches. Part of the rows lack a size; the others show once, few, many or a class for expanded clones.

CASSYSLVAGGLTGELFF,TGTGCCAGCAGTTACTCGTTAGTAGCGGGAGGACTTACCGGGGAGCTGTTTTTT,TRBV6-6,TRBJ2-2,TRBD2,many
CASSSGLAGEEETQYF,TGTGCCAGCAGTTCCGGACTAGCGGGAGAGGAGGAGACCCAGTACTTC,TRBV12-3/TRBV12-4,TRBJ2-5,TRBD2,many
CASSSGTGVISGANVLTF,TGTGCCAGCAGTAGCGGGACAGGGGTGATCTCTGGGGCCAACGTCCTGACTTTC,TRBV6-6,TRBJ2-6,TRBD1,many
CASSFSARTEETQYF,TGCGCCAGCAGCTTCTCTGCCCGGACAGAAGAGACCCAGTACTTC,TRBV5-1,TRBJ2-5,NA,few
CASSLSQGQYYEQYF,TGTGCCAGCAGCTTGTCACAGGGACAATATTACGAGCAGTACTTC,TRBV5-5,TRBJ2-7,NA,few
CASTGQGSTGELFF,TGTGCCAGCACGGGACAGGGGTCCACCGGGGAGCTGTTTTTT,TRBV6-5,TRBJ2-2,TRBD1,many
CSAFGGAYGYTF,TGCAGCGCTTTCGGGGGGGCCTATGGCTACACCTTC,TRBV29-1,TRBJ1-2,NA,many
CASSLVRGGETQYF,TGTGCCAGCAGCTTGGTGCGGGGCGGGGAGACCCAGTACTTC,TRBV5-8,TRBJ2-5,NA,many
CASSSLGLAGLVQFF,TGTGCCAGCAGTTCCCTTGGACTAGCGGGATTGGTGCAGTTCTTC,TRBV27,TRBJ2-1,TRBD2,NA
CASSLVMGKGSYEQYF,TGTGCCAGCAGCTTAGTCATGGGAAAGGGATCCTACGAGCAGTACTTC,TRBV7-2,TRBJ2-7,NA,many
CASSLRPGQGDNSPLHF,TGTGCCAGCAGTCTTCGCCCAGGACAGGGGGATAATTCACCCCTCCACTTT,TRBV27,TRBJ1-6,TRBD1,NA
CASSLNAGSDEQFF,TGTGCCAGCAGCTTGAACGCGGGGTCCGATGAGCAGTTCTTC,TRBV5-6,TRBJ2-1,NA,NA
CASSGTGAYNEQFF,TGCGCCAGCAGCGGGACAGGGGCCTACAATGAGCAGTTCTTC,TRBV10-2,TRBJ2-1,TRBD1,many
CASSLPGTGITGELFF,TGTGCCAGCAGCTTACCCGGGACAGGGATCACCGGGGAGCTGTTTTTT,TRBV7-2,TRBJ2-2,TRBD1,many
CASSYTGPEMGF,TGTGCCAGCAGCTATACAGGACCCGAAATGGGCTTC,TRBV5-8,TRBJ2-7,NA,many
CASSYGGAGRADTQYF,TGTGCCAGCAGCTACGGAGGAGCGGGAAGGGCAGATACGCAGTATTTT,TRBV12-3/TRBV12-4,TRBJ2-3,TRBD2,many
CASSLIETSRETQYF,TGTGCTAGCAGCTTAATTGAGACTAGCAGGGAGACCCAGTACTTC,TRBV7-7,TRBJ2-5,TRBD2,NA
CASSMTEGFGETQYF,TGTGCCAGCTCCATGACGGAGGGTTTTGGGGAGACCCAGTACTTC,TRBV5-5,TRBJ2-5,NA,many
CASSLSLPGTQYF,TGTGCCAGCAGCTTATCCTTACCGGGGACGCAGTATTTT,TRBV7-3,TRBJ2-3,NA,many
CSVRTSGSLGEQFF,TGCAGCGTTCGGACTAGCGGGAGTTTGGGTGAGCAGTTCTTC,TRBV29-1,TRBJ2-1,TRBD2,many
CASSLSGQYHEQYF,TGTGCCAGCAGCTTAAGCGGACAGTATCACGAGCAGTACTTC,TRBV7-2,TRBJ2-7,NA,many
CAWSVGATGANVLTF,TGTGCCTGGAGTGTAGGAGCTACGGGGGCCAACGTCCTGACTTTC,TRBV30,TRBJ2-6,NA,many
CASTSFLQHSGPPNTGELFF,TGTGCCAGCACCTCTTTCCTTCAACACTCAGGTCCCCCGAACACCGGGGAGCTGTTTTTT,TRBV7-3,TRBJ2-2,NA,many
CASSLDNQPQHF,TGTGCCAGCAGCTTGGACAATCAGCCCCAGCATTTT,TRBV5-4,TRBJ1-5,NA,many
CASSFLAGDTGELFF,TGTGCCAGCAGCTTTCTAGCGGGAGACACCGGGGAGCTGTTTTTT,TRBV7-3,TRBJ2-2,TRBD2,many
CASSGTRRETQYF,TGTGCCAGTAGTGGGACTAGGCGTGAGACCCAGTACTTC,TRBV19,TRBJ2-5,TRBD2,many
CASTASGRPLDGYTF,TGTGCCAGCACAGCCTCCGGGAGGCCGCTCGATGGCTACACCTTC,TRBV6-1,TRBJ1-2,NA,few
CSVEEAGRRETQYF,TGCAGCGTTGAAGAGGCCGGACGGAGGGAGACCCAGTACTTC,TRBV29-1,TRBJ2-5,NA,few
CASSLVTGITYEQYF,TGTGCCAGCAGCTTGGTCACAGGGATTACCTACGAGCAGTACTTC,TRBV5-4,TRBJ2-7,NA,many
CASSPASSPGTQYF,TGTGCCAGCTCCCCGGCTAGCAGCCCGGGTACGCAGTATTTT,TRBV6-1,TRBJ2-3,NA,NA
CASSLTGARGHEQYF,TGTGCCAGCAGCCTAACAGGGGCCCGGGGCCACGAGCAGTACTTC,TRBV6-5,TRBJ2-7,TRBD1,many
CASSYSNRDYEQYF,TGTGCCAGCAGTTACTCGAACAGGGACTACGAGCAGTACTTC,TRBV6-5,TRBJ2-7,NA,many
CSARDRTRGTEAFF,TGCAGTGCTAGAGATAGGACACGGGGCACTGAAGCTTTCTTT,TRBV20-1,TRBJ1-1,NA,NA
CASRSIPGRYNSPLHF,TGTGCCAGCAGATCTATTCCGGGACGGTATAATTCACCCCTCCACTTT,TRBV27,TRBJ1-6,NA,few
CATATPLGEQYF,TGTGCCACCGCTACCCCACTGGGGGAGCAGTACTTC,TRBV6-5,TRBJ2-7,NA,many
CASSSRGHGRARWEQYF,TGTGCCAGCAGCTCCCGGGGTCACGGGAGGGCTCGATGGGAGCAGTACTTC,TRBV5-6,TRBJ2-7,TRBD2,many
CASRLTGTGNTGELFF,TGCGCCAGCAGGCTAACCGGGACAGGGAACACCGGGGAGCTGTTTTTT,TRBV5-1,TRBJ2-2,TRBD1,many
CASSTLPTTNEKLFF,TGTGCCAGCAGTACCCTCCCAACAACTAATGAAAAACTGTTTTTT,TRBV27,TRBJ1-4,NA,NA
CASSLAGTSGSYEQYF,TGTGCCAGCAGCTTAGCCGGGACTAGCGGGAGTTACGAGCAGTACTTC,TRBV11-3,TRBJ2-7,TRBD2,many
CASSLVRGSYNEQFF,TGTGCCAGCAGCTTAGTAAGGGGGTCCTACAATGAGCAGTTCTTC,TRBV11-2,TRBJ2-1,NA,many
CAISESLVAETQYF,TGTGCCATCAGTGAAAGTCTGGTGGCAGAGACCCAGTACTTC,TRBV10-3,TRBJ2-5,NA,many
CASSTGTGGFGEQYF,TGTGCCAGCAGTACAGGGACAGGGGGCTTTGGCGAGCAGTACTTC,TRBV28,TRBJ2-7,TRBD1,NA
CASKPSLAGGPYEQYF,TGTGCCAGTAAACCTTCTCTAGCGGGAGGGCCCTACGAGCAGTACTTC,TRBV19,TRBJ2-7,TRBD2,many
CASSSPTLLETQYF,TGCGCCAGCAGCTCGCCGACATTGTTGGAGACCCAGTACTTC,TRBV5-1,TRBJ2-5,NA,many
CASSAQGARETQYF,TGTGCCAGTAGTGCACAGGGGGCGAGGGAGACCCAGTACTTC,TRBV19,TRBJ2-5,TRBD1,many